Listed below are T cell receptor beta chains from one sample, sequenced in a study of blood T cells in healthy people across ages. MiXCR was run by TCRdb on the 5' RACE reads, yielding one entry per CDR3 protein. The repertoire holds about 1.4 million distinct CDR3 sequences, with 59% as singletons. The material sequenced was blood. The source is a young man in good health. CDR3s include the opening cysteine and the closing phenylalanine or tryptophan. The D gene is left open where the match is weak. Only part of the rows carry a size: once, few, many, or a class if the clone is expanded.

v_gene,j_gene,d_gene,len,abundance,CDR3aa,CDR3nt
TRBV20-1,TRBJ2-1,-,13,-,CSARVRAYNEQFF,TGCAGTGCTAGGGTAAGAGCGTACAATGAGCAGTTCTTC
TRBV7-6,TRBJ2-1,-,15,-,CASSHARGIYNEQFF,TGTGCCAGCAGCCACGCCCGGGGTATTTACAATGAGCAGTTCTTC
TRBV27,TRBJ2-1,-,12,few,CASAVPYNEQFF,TGTGCCAGCGCAGTCCCGTACAATGAGCAGTTCTTC
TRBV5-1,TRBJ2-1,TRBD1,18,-,CASSLLGGTGGKYNEQFF,TGCGCCAGCAGCCTGCTAGGCGGGACAGGGGGCAAATACAATGAGCAGTTCTTC
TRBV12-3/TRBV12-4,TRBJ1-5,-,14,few,CASSKGQLNQPQHF,TGTGCCAGCAGTAAAGGACAGCTCAATCAGCCCCAGCATTTT
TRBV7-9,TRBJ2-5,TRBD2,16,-,CASSKTTDGLASSQYF,TGTGCCAGCAGCAAGACGACAGATGGACTAGCAAGCAGTCAGTACTTC
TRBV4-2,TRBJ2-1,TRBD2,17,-,CASSQSSTSGGYNEQFF,TGTGCCAGCAGCCAGTCCTCGACTAGCGGAGGGTACAATGAGCAGTTCTTC
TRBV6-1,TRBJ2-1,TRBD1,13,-,CASTGQAPNEQFF,TGTGCCAGCACTGGACAGGCCCCCAATGAGCAGTTCTTC
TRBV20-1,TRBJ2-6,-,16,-,CSARDIFGAGANVLTF,-
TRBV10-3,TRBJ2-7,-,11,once,CAIMETYEQYF,TGTGCCATCATGGAAACCTACGAGCAGTACTTC
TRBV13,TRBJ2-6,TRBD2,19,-,CASSLAVREIVPGANVLTF,TGTGCCAGCAGCTTAGCGGTGCGGGAGATAGTCCCTGGGGCCAACGTCCTGACTTTC
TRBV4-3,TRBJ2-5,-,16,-,CAGSQDRSYEGTQQYF,TGCGCCGGCAGCCAAGATCGTTCTTATGAAGGAACACAGCAGTACTTC
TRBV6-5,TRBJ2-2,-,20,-,CASSYYFRDSQATNTGELFF,TGTGCCAGCAGTTACTATTTCCGGGACTCACAAGCCACGAACACCGGGGAGCTGTTTTTT
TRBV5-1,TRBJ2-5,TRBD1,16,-,CASSLASGQGYSEQYF,TGCGCCAGCAGCTTGGCCAGCGGACAGGGGTACAGTGAGCAGTACTTC
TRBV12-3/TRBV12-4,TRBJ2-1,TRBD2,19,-,CASGLAGGAIGAENNEQFF,TGTGCCAGCGGACTAGCGGGAGGGGCAATCGGTGCCGAAAACAATGAGCAGTTCTTC
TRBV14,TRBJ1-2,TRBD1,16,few,CASSQDFGDRNYGYTF,TGTGCCAGCAGCCAAGATTTTGGGGACAGGAACTATGGCTACACCTTC
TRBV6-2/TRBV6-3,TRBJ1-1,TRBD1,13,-,CATSRDRFTEAFF,TGTGCCACGTCCCGGGACAGGTTCACTGAAGCTTTCTTT
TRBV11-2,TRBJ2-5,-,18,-,CASSQRGVARRLQETQYF,TGTGCCAGCAGCCAAAGGGGGGTGGCTAGAAGGCTCCAAGAGACCCAGTACTTC
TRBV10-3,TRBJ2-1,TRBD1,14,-,CAITQGQAYNEQFF,TGTGCCATTACACAGGGACAGGCCTACAATGAGCAGTTCTTC
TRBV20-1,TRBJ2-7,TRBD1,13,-,CSARTGQGYEQYF,TGCAGTGCTAGAACCGGACAGGGCTACGAGCAGTACTTC
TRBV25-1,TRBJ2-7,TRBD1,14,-,CATSGTGTLYEQYF,TGTGCCACTTCCGGGACAGGGACCCTGTACGAGCAGTACTTC
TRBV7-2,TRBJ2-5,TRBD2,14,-,CASSSRTSGGEQYF,TGTGCCAGCAGCTCCCGGACTAGCGGGGGTGAGCAGTACTTC
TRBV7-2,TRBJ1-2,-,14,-,CASSGQGDIYGYTF,TGTGCCAGCAGCGGGCAGGGCGATATCTATGGCTACACCTTC
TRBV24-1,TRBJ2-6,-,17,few,CATSEQQGRSGANVLTF,TGTGCCACCAGTGAACAACAGGGAAGGTCCGGGGCCAACGTCCTGACTTTC